The 22 T cell receptor beta chains below come from one sample, sequenced in a study of PD-1 blockade in classical Hodgkin lymphoma. All trial patients relapsed after autologous stem cell transplantation. Method: immunoSEQ multiplex PCR; TCRdb's copy keeps in-frame clones and lacks some. The table has roughly 62,000 clones, about 91% seen once; the top ten hold around an eighth. The material was peripheral blood mononuclear cells (PBMCs), obtained at baseline. All receptors come from a human donor with classical Hodgkin lymphoma.

The chain has TRBV9 and TRBJ2-7, with 7 positions matching TRBD1. Germline CDR1 and CDR2: SGDLS and YYNGEE. V dropped 0 bases and J dropped 6; count of bases not matched to a gene: 6. The CDR3 spans 14 residues. The CDR3 loop reads CASSVGQGKGEQYF. The DNA of the CDR3 is TGTGCCAGCAGCGTAGGACAGGGAAAAGGCGAGCAGTACTTC.

V and J are TRBV10-3 and TRBJ2-1; 9 positions match TRBD2. The germline V gene encodes CDR1 ENHRY and CDR2 SYGVKD. J gave up 0 bases and V 0 bases, and 9 bases lay outside the gene matches. CDR3 length: 19 amino acids. CDR3 sequence: CAISESSRGGSSSYNEQFF. The CDR3 region has the DNA TGTGCCATCAGTGAGTCTTCGCGGGGGGGATCTAGCTCCTACAATGAGCAGTTCTTC.

V is TRBV7-9 and J is TRBJ2-7; D is perhaps TRBD1 (6 bases). V lost 5 bases and J lost 5, with 10 bases in between. This CDR3 is 12 amino acids long. Looked up from germline, CDR1 is SEHNR and CDR2 is FQNEAQ (reference sequence). CDR3 coding DNA: TGTGCCAGCAGCCCAACAGGGAACGAGCAGTACTTC. Amino acid sequence: CASSPTGNEQYF.

The chain carries TRBV15 and TRBJ1-5; weak D call: TRBD1 (6 bases). The CDR3 runs to 15 residues. From germline, CDR1 is LNHNV and CDR2 YYDKDF (reference sequence). Trimming pared 5 bases from V and 3 bases from J, leaving 14 bases between. The CDR3 protein is CATSVGGQNNQPQHF. CDR3 in DNA: TGTGCCACCAGCGTAGGGGGGCAGAACAATCAGCCCCAGCATTTT.

The chain couples TRBV4-2 to TRBJ1-1; 8 bases agree with TRBD1. Trimming removed 0 bases from V and 4 bases from J; junction bases left unmatched: 4. The CDR3 spans 15 residues. Germline loops: CDR1 LGHNA, CDR2 YNFKEQ. The chain's CDR3 is CASSQESTGGTEAFF. The CDR3 DNA reads TGTGCCAGCAGCCAAGAATCTACAGGGGGCACTGAAGCTTTCTTT.

This clone has a handful of counts. The chain carries TRBV7-9 and TRBJ1-1; unclear D gene. The V gene lost 6 bases and the J gene lost 1 base, with 6 bases spanning the gap. The CDR3 totals 12 residues. Germline V gene data show CDR1 as SEHNR and CDR2 as FQNEAQ (reference sequence). The CDR3: CASSTGNTEAFF. For the CDR3, the DNA is TGTGCCAGCAGTACGGGGAACACTGAAGCTTTCTTT.

The chain employs TRBV30 and TRBJ2-1, with TRBD2 matching over 9 bases. J lost 8 bases, V lost 5 bases, and 7 bases had no gene match. There are 13 residues in the CDR3. Per germline, CDR1 GTSNPN and CDR2 SVGIG (reference sequence). CDR3 in DNA: TGTGCCTGGGCGGGGGGGCCTTTGGATGAGCAGTTCTTC. Translating gives CAWAGGPLDEQFF.

The chain combines TRBV6-1 with TRBJ2-6; D is unresolved. The ends were cut back, 6 bases at V and 2 bases at J, with 8 bases in the middle. This CDR3 has 14 residues. Germline assignment: CDR1 MNHNS and CDR2 SASEGT. CDR3 region: CASRERPGANVLTF. The CDR3 DNA follows: TGTGCCAGCAGAGAGAGGCCTGGGGCCAACGTCCTGACTTTC.

J is TRBJ1-1 and V is TRBV7-3, with D uncertain. CDR1 and CDR2 from the germline V gene are SGHTA and FQGTGA. This CDR3 comprises 15 residues. V shed 5 bases and J shed 4 bases, with 17 bases lying between them. CDR3 nucleotide sequence: TGTGCCAGCAGCAGGGAGCCCGTTGGAGGCACTGAAGCTTTCTTT. It yields the protein CASSREPVGGTEAFF.

V is TRBV6-5 and J is TRBJ1-3, with TRBD1 matching over 8 bases. CDR3 size: 14 residues. CDR1 MNHEY and CDR2 SVGAGI come from the germline V gene. J gave up 6 bases and V 2 bases, and 3 bases lay outside the gene matches. Written as DNA, the CDR3 is TGTGCCAGCAGTTACACAGGGGGGACAAACACCATATATTTT. Encoded protein: CASSYTGGTNTIYF.

This clone was seen only a few times. Other DNA sequences from this sample encode an identical CDR3 as well. This chain joins TRBV7-9 and TRBJ1-2, with 7 nucleotides matching TRBD1. This CDR3 region has 12 residues. The germline CDR1 and CDR2 sequences are SEHNR and FQNEAQ (reference sequence). V was clipped by 1 base and J by 8 bases; unmatched bases: 1. The CDR3 here is CASSLEQGGYTF. CDR3 nucleotides: TGTGCCAGCAGCTTAGAACAGGGGGGCTACACCTTC. The entire variable domain, with the rest obtained from reference TRBV7-9 and TRBJ1-2, is as follows: DTGVSQNPRHKITKRGQNVTFRCDPISEHNRLYWYRQTLGQGPEFLTYFQNEAQLEKSRLLSDRFSAERPKGSFSTLEIQRTEQGDSAMYLCASSLEQGGYTFGSGTRLTVV.

As concerns this clone: At one boundary the junction diverges from the germline segment, which might be a read error. The chain joins TRBV13 to TRBJ2-7, with D possibly matching TRBD2 (6 bases). Looked up from germline, CDR1 is PRHDT and CDR2 is FYEKMQ (reference sequence). The length of the CDR3 is 14 residues. CDR3 residues: CASSVGGEAYEQYF. The CDR3 nucleotides are TGTGCCAGCAGCGTAGGTGGGGAGGCCTACGAGCAGTACTTC.

CDR3 in amino acids: CASSESGRFYGYTF. The DNA of the CDR3 is TGCGCCAGCAGTGAGTCAGGCCGATTCTATGGCTACACCTTC. The chain carries TRBV10-2 and TRBJ1-2; D uncertain. V was pared by 0 bases and J by 4 bases, with 9 bases between. The CDR3 loop spans 14 amino acids. The germline V gene has CDR1 WSHSY and CDR2 SAAADI.

This chain connects TRBV6-1 to TRBJ2-1; D not resolved. Trimming left V 6 bases short and J 9 bases short, with 12 bases between. The CDR3 is 12 residues long. Germline V gene data show CDR1 as MNHNS and CDR2 as SASEGT. In DNA, the CDR3 is TGTGCCAGCAGGGGGATTCTCCCTGAGCAGTTCTTC. Its protein product is CASRGILPEQFF.

The rearrangement links TRBV9 to TRBJ2-2; 14 nucleotides line up with TRBD2. Germline V CDR1 and CDR2: SGDLS, YYNGEE. Trimming took 3 bases from V and 4 from J; bases not matched to a gene: 2. CDR3 length: 16 amino acids. The CDR3 DNA reads as TGTGCCAGCAGCGGACTAGCGGGGGGGCCCACCGGGGAGCTGTTTTTT. This sequence encodes CASSGLAGGPTGELFF.

With regard to this clone: Other DNA sequences within the sample encode an identical CDR3. This chain links TRBV25-1 with TRBJ1-1, with D uncertain. The V gene lost 4 bases and the J gene lost 1 base, with 4 bases spanning the gap. The V gene's germline CDR1 is MGHDK and CDR2 SYGVNS. This CDR3 spans 12 amino acids. CDR3 sequence: CASSAGNTEAFF. The DNA of the CDR3 is TGTGCCAGCAGTGCAGGGAACACTGAAGCTTTCTTT. Full variable domain (remainder filled in from reference TRBV25-1 and TRBJ1-1): EADIYQTPRYLVIGTGKKITLECSQTMGHDKMYWYQQDPGMELHLIHYSYGVNSTEKGDLSSESTVSRIRTEHFPLTLESARPSHTSQYLCASSAGNTEAFFGQGTRLTVV.

The V gene is TRBV5-6, the J gene TRBJ2-3; D is undetermined. Trimming shortened V by 2 bases and J by 5 bases, and 9 bases separated the two germline ends. The CDR3 is 13 residues long. CDR1 is SGHDT and CDR2 is YYEEEE in the germline V gene. Written as DNA, the CDR3 is TGTGCCAGCAGCTTCTTTATAGAAGATACGCAGTATTTT. This translates into CASSFFIEDTQYF.

The sample holds a few counts of this clone. The genes are TRBV29-1 and TRBJ1-1; D gene uncertain. V was cut by 5 bases and J by 1 base, with 8 bases left in between. The germline gives CDR1 SQVTM, CDR2 ANQGSEA. This CDR3 is built from 12 residues. CDR3 in amino acids: CSVRAGNTEAFF. The CDR3 DNA sequence: TGCAGCGTTAGGGCAGGGAACACTGAAGCTTTCTTT.

The chain employs TRBV19 and TRBJ1-4; 9 nucleotides agree with TRBD1. Trimming at V came to 5 bases and at J to 0 bases, leaving 7 bases not matched to a gene. The CDR3 has 17 amino acids. Per germline, CDR1 LNHDA and CDR2 SQIVND (reference sequence). The CDR3 DNA is TGTGCCAGTAGTTACGGGACAGGGTTTCCAACTAATGAAAAACTGTTTTTT. Translation: CASSYGTGFPTNEKLFF. Complete variable domain (other parts from reference TRBV19 and TRBJ1-4): DGGITQSPKYLFRKEGQNVTLSCEQNLNHDAMYWYRQDPGQGLRLIYYSQIVNDFQKGDIAEGYSVSREKKESFPLTVTSAQKNPTAFYLCASSYGTGFPTNEKLFFGSGTQLSVL.

This chain connects TRBV6-6 to TRBJ2-7; D is possibly TRBD1 (5 bases). The CDR3 is made up of 14 amino acids. Trimming removed 2 bases at V and 5 bases at J, with 13 bases between. Germline V gives CDR1 MNHNY, CDR2 SVGAGI (reference sequence). The CDR3 sequence: CASSYVVGEDEQYF. CDR3 sequence (DNA): TGTGCCAGCAGTTACGTGGTAGGGGAAGACGAGCAGTACTTC.

The chain links TRBV30 to TRBJ1-1, with D possibly TRBD1 on 6 matching bases. The CDR3 is made up of 17 amino acids. Germline V gives CDR1 GTSNPN, CDR2 SVGIG (reference sequence). The V end lost 0 bases, the J end lost 0 bases, and 17 bases lay between the germline ends. In DNA form, the CDR3 reads TGTGCCTGGAGTGTCCGCGCCAGGGGATATTTGAACACTGAAGCTTTCTTT. Its translation: CAWSVRARGYLNTEAFF.

The V call is TRBV6-4, the J call TRBJ1-2; D remains unclear. The CDR3 sequence is 15 residues long. Germline V gene sequence: CDR1 MRHNA, CDR2 SNTAGT. Deletions cut 2 bases from V and 5 bases from J, with 15 bases between. Written as DNA, the CDR3 is TGTGCCAGCAGTGACCTATCGGTACCTTCGTATGGCTACACCTTC. This translates into CASSDLSVPSYGYTF.